The 24 T cell receptor beta chains below come from one sample, sequenced in a study of T cell changes during pregnancy in multiple sclerosis. The method was immunoSEQ multiplex PCR; TCRdb's version includes in-frame clones alone and lacks a portion of them. The data show fewer than 40,000 clones, with 90% seen just once and 0.4% to 0.55% held by the top ten. The sample was CD4+ T cells from peripheral blood mononuclear cells, taken in the first trimester of pregnancy. All receptors come from a female donor in good health, enrolled as a control in a pregnancy study.

The V gene is TRBV10-3, the J gene TRBJ2-2; D call uncertain. The CDR3 length is 16 residues. Between the trimmed V and J ends, which lost 5 bases and 1 base, there was a span of 14 bases. Germline CDR1 and CDR2: ENHRY and SYGVKD. The CDR3: CAISNRDIQNTGELFF. CDR3 bases: TGTGCCATCAGTAACCGAGACATCCAGAACACCGGGGAGCTGTTTTTT.

This clone was seen just once. The gene calls are TRBV25-1 and TRBJ2-7; 8 nucleotides match TRBD1. Germline lookup yields CDR1 MGHDK and CDR2 SYGVNS. The J segment lost 5 bases and the V segment lost 0 bases, leaving 3 bases of the junction unmatched. The CDR3 extends over 14 amino acids. CDR3 protein: CASSEYRTGNEQYF. In nucleotides, the CDR3 is TGTGCCAGCAGTGAATATAGGACAGGGAACGAGCAGTACTTC.

The rearrangement uses TRBV6-1 and TRBJ2-4; TRBD2 might be the D (6 bases). Per the germline V gene, CDR1 is MNHNS and CDR2 is SASEGT. The CDR3 covers 14 residues. Trimming left V 5 bases short and J 0 bases short, with 8 bases between. CDR3 sequence reads: CASSLGLAKNIQYF. In DNA form, the CDR3 reads TGTGCCAGCAGTTTGGGACTAGCCAAAAACATTCAGTACTTC.

The V gene is TRBV7-2, the J gene TRBJ1-6, with D possibly being TRBD1 (5 bases). This CDR3 has 15 amino acids. Germline V CDR1 and CDR2: SGHTA, FQGNSA. The ends were cut back, 5 bases at V and 9 bases at J, with 17 bases in the middle. The CDR3 protein is CASSPESGLISPLHF. CDR3 coding DNA: TGTGCCAGCAGCCCGGAGTCAGGGTTAATTTCACCCCTCCACTTT. The variable domain in full, completed from reference TRBV7-2 and TRBJ1-6, reads GAGVSQSPSNKVTEKGKDVELRCDPISGHTALYWYRQSLGQGLEFLIYFQGNSAPDKSGLPSDRFSAERTGGSVSTLTIQRTQQEDSAVYLCASSPESGLISPLHFGNGTRLTVT.

The chain has TRBV6-1 and TRBJ2-5; 8 bases line up with TRBD2. Germline V gene sequence: CDR1 MNHNS, CDR2 SASEGT. This CDR3 spans 14 amino acids. V trimming: 4 bases; J trimming: 5 bases; junction bases outside the gene matches: 6. The CDR3 nucleotides read TGTGCCAGCAGTGTTACGGGGGGGCGGGAGACCCAGTACTTC. This codes for CASSVTGGRETQYF.

This clone was counted only a few times. The chain couples TRBV2 to TRBJ1-2; no reliable D call. Germline V lookup: CDR1 SNHLY, CDR2 FYNNEI. Deletions cut 5 bases from V and 7 bases from J, with 8 bases between. This CDR3 is 11 amino acids long. This CDR3 is CASSSSPGYTF. The CDR3 DNA sequence: TGTGCCAGCAGTTCGTCCCCTGGCTACACCTTC. Drawing the rest from reference TRBV2 and TRBJ1-2, the complete variable domain is EPEVTQTPSHQVTQMGQEVILRCVPISNHLYFYWYRQILGQKVEFLVSFYNNEISEKSEIFDDQFSVERPDGSNFTLKIRSTKLEDSAMYFCASSSSPGYTFGSGTRLTVV.

In its sample, this clone was seen a few times. The chain uses TRBV7-2 and TRBJ2-2; no definite D call. The CDR3 runs to 13 residues. Germline loops: CDR1 SGHTA, CDR2 FQGNSA. Deletions cut 4 bases from V and 5 bases from J, with 8 bases between. The CDR3 loop is CASSYSGTGELFF. The DNA for the CDR3 is TGTGCCAGCAGCTACTCAGGAACCGGGGAGCTGTTTTTT.

In this sample, this clone turned up once. The rearrangement joins TRBV6-6 to TRBJ2-7; D might be TRBD1 (7 bases). Germline V gene sequence: CDR1 MNHNY, CDR2 SVGAGI (reference sequence). The CDR3 is 12 amino acids. V dropped 6 bases and J dropped 13 bases, with 19 bases sitting between them. The CDR3, as DNA: TGTGCCAGCAGCCAAACCCAGGGGGAGGTTTACTTC. Its protein product is CASSQTQGEVYF.

V gene TRBV28 combines with J gene TRBJ1-2; D unclear. V was trimmed by 4 bases and J by 2 bases, leaving 14 bases between them. Per germline, CDR1 MDHEN and CDR2 SYDVKM. The length of the CDR3 is 15 residues. CDR3 region: CASSSPQTGNYGYTF. CDR3 DNA: TGTGCCAGCAGTTCCCCTCAAACCGGGAACTATGGCTACACCTTC.

This chain joins TRBV4-2 and TRBJ2-7; D ambiguous. V dropped 3 bases and J dropped 2 bases, with 8 bases sitting between them. CDR1 is LGHNA and CDR2 is YNFKEQ in the germline V gene. This CDR3 is 13 amino acids long. DNA of the CDR3: TGTGCCAGCAGCCAGGGCAGGACCTACGAGCAGTACTTC. Amino acid sequence: CASSQGRTYEQYF.

This chain joins TRBV28 and TRBJ2-7; 11 positions agree with TRBD1. Germline values: CDR1 MDHEN, CDR2 SYDVKM. This CDR3 spans 15 amino acids. The junction had 11 bases not matched to a gene; V was cut back by 7 bases and J by 6 bases. CDR3 protein: CASTPGDRGYSEQYF. CDR3 coding DNA: TGTGCCAGCACCCCTGGGGACAGGGGGTATAGCGAGCAGTACTTC.

The J gene is TRBJ2-2, the V gene TRBV7-8, with 7 bases aligning to TRBD2. V shed 3 bases and J 1 base; nucleotides not matched to a gene: 2. Germline V gene data show CDR1 as SGHVS and CDR2 as FQNEAQ. The CDR3 spans 15 residues. The CDR3 nucleotides read TGTGCCAGCAGCTTGACTAGCTGGAACACCGGGGAGCTGTTTTTT. Its translation: CASSLTSWNTGELFF. The full variable domain, rest sourced from reference TRBV7-8 and TRBJ2-2, is GAGVSQSPRYKVAKRGQDVALRCDPISGHVSLFWYQQALGQGPEFLTYFQNEAQLDKSGLPSDRFFAERPEGSVSTLKIQRTQQEDSAVYLCASSLTSWNTGELFFGEGSRLTVL.

This clone was picked up one time. The rearrangement links TRBV9 to TRBJ2-1; possibly TRBD2 for D (6 bases). CDR1 is SGDLS, CDR2 YYNGEE, per germline. CDR3 length: 15 amino acids. V was pared by 2 bases and J by 6 bases, with 15 bases between. Here the CDR3 DNA reads TGTGCCAGCAGCGTTACTTCACTAGCCGCCAATGAGCAGTTCTTC. It yields the protein CASSVTSLAANEQFF.

V and J are TRBV6-5 and TRBJ1-2; 8 bases line up with TRBD1. Per the germline V gene, CDR1 is MNHEY and CDR2 is SVGAGI. Trimming at V came to 0 bases and at J to 6 bases, leaving 9 bases not matched to a gene. The CDR3 has 16 residues. The CDR3 is CASSYSRDRGRNGYTF. DNA for the CDR3: TGTGCCAGCAGTTACTCTCGAGACAGGGGACGGAATGGCTACACCTTC.

J is TRBJ2-1 and V is TRBV5-1, with 10 bases that match TRBD1. V was pared by 4 bases and J by 7 bases, with 5 bases of the junction left unmatched. Germline V lookup: CDR1 SGHRS, CDR2 YFSETQ. This CDR3 comprises 14 residues. The CDR3 region has the DNA TGCGCCAGCAGCCAAGGACAGGGGGTAAATGAGCAGTTCTTC. Protein sequence: CASSQGQGVNEQFF.

This chain uses TRBV2 with TRBJ2-4; 11 positions match TRBD1. CDR1 SNHLY and CDR2 FYNNEI come from the germline V gene. CDR3 size: 12 residues. With V trimmed by 6 bases and J by 9 bases, 1 base remained unmatched. The CDR3 DNA is TGTGCCAGCAGGGGGACAGGGGGCATTCAGTACTTC. Amino acids: CASRGTGGIQYF.

In this sample, this clone turned up a few times. V gene TRBV4-3 combines with J gene TRBJ1-2; D is perhaps TRBD1 (5 bases). This CDR3 has 18 amino acids. Germline values: CDR1 LGHNA, CDR2 YSLEER. V lost 1 base, J lost 0 bases, and 18 bases lay in between. CDR3 amino acids: CASSQGILRESSNYGYTF. CDR3 DNA sequence: TGCGCCAGCAGCCAAGGTATACTCAGGGAATCGTCTAACTATGGCTACACCTTC.

This chain connects TRBV10-3 to TRBJ1-5, with D possibly being TRBD1 (6 bases). V was clipped by 0 bases and J by 2 bases, with 11 bases between them. The CDR3 is 16 amino acids. From germline, CDR1 is ENHRY and CDR2 SYGVKD. CDR3 loop: CAISESSGAGNQPQHF. The CDR3 DNA reads as TGTGCCATCAGTGAGTCGTCAGGGGCGGGCAATCAGCCCCAGCATTTT.

The chain couples TRBV6-1 to TRBJ1-6, with TRBD1 matching over 7 bases. The CDR3 totals 15 residues. CDR1 and CDR2 from the germline V gene are MNHNS and SASEGT. V gave up 4 bases and J gave up 10 bases; unmatched junction bases: 10. The chain's CDR3 is CASSAYRGSGSPLHF. The CDR3 DNA is TGTGCCAGCAGTGCCTACAGGGGTAGTGGATCACCCCTCCACTTT.

The CDR3 region has the DNA TGCAGCGTTGGCGGGACAGGGCTCAACACCGGGGAGCTGTTTTTT. This translates into CSVGGTGLNTGELFF. This sequence joins TRBV29-1 and TRBJ2-2, with TRBD1 matching over 9 bases. The CDR3 totals 15 residues. The trim removed 4 bases at V and 2 bases at J, leaving 5 bases unmatched. Germline V lookup: CDR1 SQVTM, CDR2 ANQGSEA.

The V and J genes are TRBV4-1 and TRBJ2-3; 12 bases align to TRBD1. With 1 base clipped from V and 5 bases from J, the junction kept 7 bases outside the gene matches. Germline V gene data show CDR1 as MGHRA and CDR2 as YSYEKL. The CDR3 spans 17 residues. Here the CDR3 reads CASSQVGTGGVLDTQYF. CDR3 in DNA: TGCGCCAGCAGCCAAGTTGGGACAGGGGGCGTCTTAGATACGCAGTATTTT.

V usage is TRBV4-1 and J usage is TRBJ1-2; 9 bases fit TRBD1. V was pared by 10 bases and J by 0 bases, with 9 bases of the junction left unmatched. Germline V gives CDR1 MGHRA, CDR2 YSYEKL. The CDR3 is 15 residues long. CDR3 coding DNA: TGCGCCACAACCGGGACAGGGTCCCCTAACTATGGCTACACCTTC. It codes for CATTGTGSPNYGYTF.

This rearrangement joins TRBV7-9 to TRBJ2-3; TRBD1 agrees at 10 bases. This CDR3 contains 15 residues. J lost 4 bases, V lost 5 bases, and 6 bases had no gene match. CDR1 is SEHNR, CDR2 FQNEAQ, per germline (reference sequence). In nucleotides, the CDR3 is TGTGCCAGCAGCCGCGGGGACAGGGGCGCAGATACGCAGTATTTT. Protein sequence: CASSRGDRGADTQYF.

The chain couples TRBV29-1 to TRBJ1-1; D gene ambiguous. V was cut by 1 base and J by 3 bases, with 15 bases left in between. Germline-derived CDR1 and CDR2 are SQVTM and ANQGSEA. The CDR3 is 15 amino acids. Here the CDR3 DNA reads TGCAGCGTTGAAGTAGGGCGCGGGCCGGACACTGAAGCTTTCTTT. Encoded protein: CSVEVGRGPDTEAFF. Drawing the rest from reference TRBV29-1 and TRBJ1-1, the complete variable domain is SAVISQKPSRDICQRGTSLTIQCQVDSQVTMMFWYRQQPGQSLTLIATANQGSEATYESGFVIDKFPISRPNLTFSTLTVSNMSPEDSSIYLCSVEVGRGPDTEAFFGQGTRLTVV.